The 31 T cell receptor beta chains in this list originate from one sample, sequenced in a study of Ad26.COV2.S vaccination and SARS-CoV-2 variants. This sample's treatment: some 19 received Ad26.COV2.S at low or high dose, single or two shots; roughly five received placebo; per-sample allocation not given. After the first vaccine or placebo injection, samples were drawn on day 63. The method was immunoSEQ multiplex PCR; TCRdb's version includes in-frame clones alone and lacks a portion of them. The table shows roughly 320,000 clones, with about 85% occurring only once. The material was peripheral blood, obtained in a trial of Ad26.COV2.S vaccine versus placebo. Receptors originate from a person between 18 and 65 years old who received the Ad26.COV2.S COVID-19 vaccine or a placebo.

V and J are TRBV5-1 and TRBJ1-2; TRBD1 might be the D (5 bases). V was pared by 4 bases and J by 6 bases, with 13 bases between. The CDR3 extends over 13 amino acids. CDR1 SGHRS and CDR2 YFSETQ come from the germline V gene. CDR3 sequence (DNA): TGCGCCAGCAGCAATAGCAGGGCGGATGGCTACACCTTC. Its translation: CASSNSRADGYTF.

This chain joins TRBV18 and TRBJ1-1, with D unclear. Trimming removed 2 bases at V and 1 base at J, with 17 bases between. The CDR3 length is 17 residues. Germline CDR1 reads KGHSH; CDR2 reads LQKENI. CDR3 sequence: CASSPARTRPANTEAFF. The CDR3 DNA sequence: TGTGCCAGCTCACCAGCAAGGACCAGACCCGCGAACACTGAAGCTTTCTTT.

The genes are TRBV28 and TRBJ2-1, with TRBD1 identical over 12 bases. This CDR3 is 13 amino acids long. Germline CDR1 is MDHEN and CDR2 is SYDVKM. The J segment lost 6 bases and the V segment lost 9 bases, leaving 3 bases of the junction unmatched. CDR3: CASRDRGLNEQFF. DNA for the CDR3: TGTGCCAGTCGGGACAGGGGGCTCAATGAGCAGTTCTTC.

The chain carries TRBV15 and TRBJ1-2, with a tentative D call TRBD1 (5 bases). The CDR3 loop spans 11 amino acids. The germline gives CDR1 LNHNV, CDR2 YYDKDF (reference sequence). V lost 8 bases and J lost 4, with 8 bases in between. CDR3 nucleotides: TGTGCCACCGGGGGTGGCTATGGCTACACCTTC. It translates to CATGGGYGYTF. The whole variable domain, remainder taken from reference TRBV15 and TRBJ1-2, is DAMVIQNPRYQVTQFGKPVTLSCSQTLNHNVMYWYQQKSSQAPKLLFHYYDKDFNNEADTPDNFQSRRPNTSFCFLDIRSPGLGDTAMYLCATGGGYGYTFGSGTRLTVV.

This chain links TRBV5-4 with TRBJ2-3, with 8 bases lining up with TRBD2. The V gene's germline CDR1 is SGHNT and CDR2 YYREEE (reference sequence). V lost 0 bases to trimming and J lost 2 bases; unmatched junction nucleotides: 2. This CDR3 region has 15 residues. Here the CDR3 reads CASSLGSGATDTQYF. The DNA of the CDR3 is TGTGCCAGCAGCTTGGGTAGCGGGGCCACAGATACGCAGTATTTT.

The CDR3: CSASAGNLNSPLHF. The CDR3 region has the DNA TGCAGTGCTAGTGCAGGCAACCTTAATTCACCCCTCCACTTT. The J gene is TRBJ1-6, the V gene TRBV20-1; D not certain. The CDR3 runs to 14 residues. The germline V and J ends were trimmed by 3 bases and 6 bases, with 12 bases remaining between them. CDR1 and CDR2 from the germline V gene are DFQATT and SNEGSKA (reference sequence).

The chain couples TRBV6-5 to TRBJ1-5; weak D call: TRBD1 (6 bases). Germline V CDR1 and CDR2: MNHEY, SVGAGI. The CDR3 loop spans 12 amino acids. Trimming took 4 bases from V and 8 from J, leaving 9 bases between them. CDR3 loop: CASSSTGEPQHF. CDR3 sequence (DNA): TGTGCCAGCAGTTCGACAGGAGAGCCCCAGCATTTT.

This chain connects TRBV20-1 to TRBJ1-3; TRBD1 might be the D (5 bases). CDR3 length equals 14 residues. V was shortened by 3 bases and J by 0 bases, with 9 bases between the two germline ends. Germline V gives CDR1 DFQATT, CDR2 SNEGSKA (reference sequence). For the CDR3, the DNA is TGCAGTGCTAGTAGGGGTTACTCTGGAAACACCATATATTTT. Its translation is CSASRGYSGNTIYF.

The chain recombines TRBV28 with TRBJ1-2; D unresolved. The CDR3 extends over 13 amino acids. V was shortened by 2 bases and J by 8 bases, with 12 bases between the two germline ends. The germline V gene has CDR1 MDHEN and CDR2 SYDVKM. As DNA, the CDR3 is TGTGCCAGCAGTTTAGACGGCTCTTGGGGCTACACCTTC. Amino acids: CASSLDGSWGYTF.

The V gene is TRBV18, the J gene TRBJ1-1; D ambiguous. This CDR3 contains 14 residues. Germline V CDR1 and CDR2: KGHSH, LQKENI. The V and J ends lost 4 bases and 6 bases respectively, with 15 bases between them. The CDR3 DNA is TGTGCCAGCTCACATTGGGAGAGAGATCCTGAAGCTTTCTTT. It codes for CASSHWERDPEAFF.

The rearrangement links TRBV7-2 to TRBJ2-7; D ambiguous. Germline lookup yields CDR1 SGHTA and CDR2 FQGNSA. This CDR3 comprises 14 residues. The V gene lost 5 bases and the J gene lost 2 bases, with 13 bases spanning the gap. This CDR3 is CASSPRSSPYEQYF. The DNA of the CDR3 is TGTGCCAGCAGCCCCCGATCGAGTCCCTACGAGCAGTACTTC.

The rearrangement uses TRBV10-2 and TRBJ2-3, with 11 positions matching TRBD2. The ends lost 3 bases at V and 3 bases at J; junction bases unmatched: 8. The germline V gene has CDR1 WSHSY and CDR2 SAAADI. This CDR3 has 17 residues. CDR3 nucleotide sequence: TGCGCCAGCAGTGAAATTAGCGGGGGGGCCTTTACAGATACGCAGTATTTT. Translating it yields CASSEISGGAFTDTQYF.

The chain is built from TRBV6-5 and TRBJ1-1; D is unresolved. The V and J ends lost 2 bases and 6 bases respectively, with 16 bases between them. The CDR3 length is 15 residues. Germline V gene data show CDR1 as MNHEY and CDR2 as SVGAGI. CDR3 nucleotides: TGTGCCAGCAGTTACCGGAAGGCTGTAGGCCCTGAAGCTTTCTTT. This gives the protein CASSYRKAVGPEAFF.

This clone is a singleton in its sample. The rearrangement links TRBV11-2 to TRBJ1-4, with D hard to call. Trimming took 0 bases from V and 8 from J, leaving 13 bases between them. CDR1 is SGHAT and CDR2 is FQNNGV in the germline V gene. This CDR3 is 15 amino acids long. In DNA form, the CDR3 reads TGTGCCAGCAGCTTAGATCGATCCTCCGGAGAAAAACTGTTTTTT. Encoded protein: CASSLDRSSGEKLFF.

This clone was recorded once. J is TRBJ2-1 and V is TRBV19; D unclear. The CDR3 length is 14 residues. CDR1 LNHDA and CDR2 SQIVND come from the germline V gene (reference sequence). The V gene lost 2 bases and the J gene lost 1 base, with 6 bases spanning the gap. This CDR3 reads CASSIFGSYNEQFF. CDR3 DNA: TGTGCCAGTAGTATATTCGGGTCCTACAATGAGCAGTTCTTC.

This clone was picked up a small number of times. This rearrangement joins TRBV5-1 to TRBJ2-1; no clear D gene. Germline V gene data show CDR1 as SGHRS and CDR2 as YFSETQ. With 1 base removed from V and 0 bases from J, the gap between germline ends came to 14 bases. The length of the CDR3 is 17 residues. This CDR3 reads CASSLLPDRSSYNEQFF. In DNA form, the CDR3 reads TGCGCCAGCAGCTTGCTTCCGGACCGGAGCTCCTACAATGAGCAGTTCTTC.

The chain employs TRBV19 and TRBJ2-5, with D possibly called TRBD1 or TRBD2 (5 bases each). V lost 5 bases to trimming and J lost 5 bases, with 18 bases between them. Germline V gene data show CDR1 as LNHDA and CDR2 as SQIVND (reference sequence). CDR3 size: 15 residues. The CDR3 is CASSPQWGEGETQYF. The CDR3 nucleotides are TGTGCCAGTAGTCCTCAATGGGGTGAGGGGGAGACCCAGTACTTC.

CDR3 amino acids: CASSEVGGANTIYF. Here the CDR3 DNA reads TGTGCCAGCTCCGAGGTGGGGGGCGCGAACACCATATATTTT. This chain joins TRBV27 and TRBJ1-3, with D possibly TRBD1 on 6 matching bases. The V and J ends lost 8 bases and 7 bases respectively, with 18 bases between them. Germline V lookup: CDR1 MNHEY, CDR2 SMNVEV (reference sequence). This CDR3 is built from 14 residues.

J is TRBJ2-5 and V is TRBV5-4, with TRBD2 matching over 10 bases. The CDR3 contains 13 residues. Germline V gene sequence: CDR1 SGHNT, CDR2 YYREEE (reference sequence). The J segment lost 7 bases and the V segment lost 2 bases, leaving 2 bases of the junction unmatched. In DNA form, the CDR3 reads TGTGCCAGCAGCTTAGCGGGGGGGCGGACCCAGTACTTC. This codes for CASSLAGGRTQYF.

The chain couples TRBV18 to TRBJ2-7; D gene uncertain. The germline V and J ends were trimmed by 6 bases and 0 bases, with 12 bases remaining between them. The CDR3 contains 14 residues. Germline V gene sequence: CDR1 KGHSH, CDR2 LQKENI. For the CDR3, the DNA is TGTGCCAGCTCCCTCGCCGGAGACTCCTACGAGCAGTACTTC. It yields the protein CASSLAGDSYEQYF.

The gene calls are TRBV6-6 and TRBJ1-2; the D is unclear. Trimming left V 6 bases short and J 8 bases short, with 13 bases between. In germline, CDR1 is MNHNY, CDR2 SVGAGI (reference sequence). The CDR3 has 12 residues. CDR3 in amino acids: CASSPSTGGYTF. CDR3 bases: TGTGCCAGCAGCCCGAGCACGGGCGGCTACACCTTC.

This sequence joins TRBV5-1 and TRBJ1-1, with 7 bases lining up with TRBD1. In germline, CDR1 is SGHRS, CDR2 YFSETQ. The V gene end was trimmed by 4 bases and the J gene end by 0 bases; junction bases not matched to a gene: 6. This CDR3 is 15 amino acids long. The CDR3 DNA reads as TGCGCCAGCAGCCCCGGGACAGCAATGAACACTGAAGCTTTCTTT. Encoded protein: CASSPGTAMNTEAFF.

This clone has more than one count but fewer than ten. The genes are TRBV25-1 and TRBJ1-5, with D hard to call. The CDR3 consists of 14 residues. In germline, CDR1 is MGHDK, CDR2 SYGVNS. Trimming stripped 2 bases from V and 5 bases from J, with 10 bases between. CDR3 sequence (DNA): TGTGCCAGCAGTGAACAAGGTTGGGATCAGCCCCAGCATTTT. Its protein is CASSEQGWDQPQHF.

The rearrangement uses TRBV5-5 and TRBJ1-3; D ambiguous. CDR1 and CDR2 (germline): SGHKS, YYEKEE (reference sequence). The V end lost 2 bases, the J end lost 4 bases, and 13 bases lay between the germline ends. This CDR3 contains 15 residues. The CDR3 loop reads CASSLPSVWGNTIYF. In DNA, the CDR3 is TGTGCCAGCAGCTTACCATCCGTCTGGGGAAACACCATATATTTT.

CDR3 residues: CASSSTTGLGNTIYF. CDR3 nucleotides: TGCGCCAGCAGCTCCACGACGGGGTTAGGAAACACCATATATTTT. The V call is TRBV5-1, the J call TRBJ1-3; D not resolved. Germline V lookup: CDR1 SGHRS, CDR2 YFSETQ. V was cut by 3 bases and J by 4 bases, with 14 bases left in between. The CDR3 sequence is 15 residues long. Based on the CDR3 plus reference TRBV5-1 and TRBJ1-3, the full variable domain is KAGVTQTPRYLIKTRGQQVTLSCSPISGHRSVSWYQQTPGQGLQFLFEYFSETQRNKGNFPGRFSGRQFSNSRSEMNVSTLELGDSALYLCASSSTTGLGNTIYFGEGSWLTVV.

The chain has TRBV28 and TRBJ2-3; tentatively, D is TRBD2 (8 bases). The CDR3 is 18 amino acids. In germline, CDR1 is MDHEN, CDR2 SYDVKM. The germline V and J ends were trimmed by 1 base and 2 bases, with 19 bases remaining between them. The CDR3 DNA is TGTGCCAGCAGTTTATTCGGGGGGGGCAGGGGGTCCACAGATACGCAGTATTTT. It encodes CASSLFGGGRGSTDTQYF. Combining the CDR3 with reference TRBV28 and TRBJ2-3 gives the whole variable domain DVKVTQSSRYLVKRTGEKVFLECVQDMDHENMFWYRQDPGLGLRLIYFSYDVKMKEKGDIPEGYSVSREKKERFSLILESASTNQTSMYLCASSLFGGGRGSTDTQYFGPGTRLTVL.

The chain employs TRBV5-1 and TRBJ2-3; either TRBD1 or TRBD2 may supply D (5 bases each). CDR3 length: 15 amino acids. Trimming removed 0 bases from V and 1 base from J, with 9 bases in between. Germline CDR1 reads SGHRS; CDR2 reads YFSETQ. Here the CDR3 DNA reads TGCGCCAGCAGCTTGGACGGGGCGCGCACAGATACGCAGTATTTT. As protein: CASSLDGARTDTQYF.

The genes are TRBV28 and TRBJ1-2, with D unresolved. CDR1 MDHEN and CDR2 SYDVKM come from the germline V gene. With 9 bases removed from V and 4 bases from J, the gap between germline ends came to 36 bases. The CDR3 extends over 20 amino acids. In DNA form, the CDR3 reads TGTGCCAGTTTAGACACACGCTCAACGACATACGCCCGAATCACCTATGGCTACACCTTC. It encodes CASLDTRSTTYARITYGYTF.

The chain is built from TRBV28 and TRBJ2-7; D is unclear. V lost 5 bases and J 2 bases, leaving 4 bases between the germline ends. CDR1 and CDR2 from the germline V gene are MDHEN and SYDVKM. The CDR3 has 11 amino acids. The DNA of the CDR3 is TGTGCCAGCAGTGGTACCTACGAGCAGTACTTC. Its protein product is CASSGTYEQYF.

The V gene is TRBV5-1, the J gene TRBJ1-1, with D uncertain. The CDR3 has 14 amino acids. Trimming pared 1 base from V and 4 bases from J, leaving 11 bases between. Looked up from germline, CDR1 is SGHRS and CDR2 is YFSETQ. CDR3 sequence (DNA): TGCGCCAGCAGCTTGAGCTTAAGGTCCACTGAAGCTTTCTTT. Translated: CASSLSLRSTEAFF.

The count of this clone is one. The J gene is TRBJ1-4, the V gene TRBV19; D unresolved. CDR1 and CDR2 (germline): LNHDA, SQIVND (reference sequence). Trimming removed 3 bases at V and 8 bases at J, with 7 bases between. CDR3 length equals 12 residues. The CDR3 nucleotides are TGTGCCAGTAGTATGTCCCTCGAAAAACTGTTTTTT. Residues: CASSMSLEKLFF.